These 2 T cell receptor beta chains share one sample of origin, sequenced in a study of tumor-infiltrating lymphocytes in primary liver carcinoma. TCR beta cDNA came from approximately 0.55 ug total RNA, primed with a constant-region primer. Libraries for TCR beta were built through three nested multiplex PCR rounds, which together made up a slightly modified ARM-PCR procedure. Researchers ran the first two PCR rounds for roughly 11 cycles each with TRBV1-TRBV30 forward primers and a C-beta reverse primer. TCRdb re-derived calls from the multiplex PCR reads in MiXCR, one entry per CDR3 protein. This table holds over 250,000 distinct CDR3 sequences, around 50% found once. Unsorted whole blood yielded blood RNA, and germline DNA was extracted as well. Sequencing input: peripheral blood. These receptors were collected from a woman aged 25 to 45 with primary liver carcinoma and hepatitis B virus infection.

In regard to this clonotype: One end of the junction does not line up with germline, which may come from a read error. The V call is TRBV6-5, the J call TRBJ2-3, with D maybe TRBD2 (6 bases). Germline V gene sequence: CDR1 MNHEY, CDR2 SVGAGI. CDR3 length equals 14 residues. In nucleotides, the CDR3 is TGTGCCAGCAGTACCGCCGGGAGCACAGATACGCTGTATTTT. Its protein product is CASSTAGSTDTLYF.

A remark on this clonotype: Germline and junction disagree at one end, which may indicate a read error. This chain links TRBV29-1 with TRBJ1-3; D unclear. Per the germline V gene, CDR1 is SQVTM and CDR2 is ANQGSEA. CDR3 length equals 13 residues. This CDR3 is CIVVSSTRNTIYF. CDR3 sequence (DNA): TGCATCGTTGTGTCCTCGACGAGAAACACCATATATTTC.